The 9 T cell receptor beta chains below all came from one sample that was sequenced in a study of CD8 T cells in ankylosing spondylitis. TCRdb reprocessed the 5' RACE reads via MiXCR and lists one record per CDR3 protein. The table has approximately 88,000 distinct CDR3 sequences, about 9.1% seen once; the top ten hold under 6%. Material for sequencing was blood, either unsorted or a sorted T cell fraction (not recorded which). The receptors shown here come from a male donor with ankylosing spondylitis or in good health (not recorded which).

This clonotype was seen repeatedly, ten times or more. The genes are TRBV29-1 and TRBJ2-1, with D possibly TRBD1 on 5 matching bases. The CDR3 contains 11 residues. V was trimmed by 4 bases and J by 6 bases, leaving 7 bases between them. CDR1 SQVTM and CDR2 ANQGSEA come from the germline V gene. CDR3 in DNA: TGCAGCGTTGGCAGGGCCAATGAGCAGTTCTTC. It yields the protein CSVGRANEQFF.

This clonotype came up many times. V usage is TRBV12-3 or TRBV12-4 and J usage is TRBJ2-2; D is possibly TRBD1 (6 bases). The V gene lost 6 bases and the J gene lost 11 bases, with 16 bases spanning the gap. The length of the CDR3 is 13 residues. The CDR3, as DNA: TGTGCCAGCAGGGTCGGGACACTGGTTGAGCTGTTTTTT. This sequence encodes CASRVGTLVELFF.

The genes are TRBV7-8 and TRBJ2-7, with 8 positions matching TRBD2. V shed 6 bases and J 3 bases; nucleotides not matched to a gene: 4. The CDR3 extends over 13 amino acids. Germline V gene data show CDR1 as SGHVS and CDR2 as FQNEAQ. DNA for the CDR3: TGTGCCAGCAGGTCCGGGGGGGTCTACGAGCAGTACTTC. Amino acids: CASRSGGVYEQYF.

V and J are TRBV7-3 and TRBJ2-2; D is unclear. V was clipped by 2 bases and J by 6 bases, with 4 bases between them. This CDR3 comprises 12 residues. The germline V gene encodes CDR1 SGHTA and CDR2 FQGTGA. The CDR3, as DNA: TGTGCCAGCAGCTTAGACTCCGGGGAGCTGTTTTTT. Translated: CASSLDSGELFF.

This clonotype was counted a few times. The chain uses TRBV4-1 and TRBJ2-1; tentatively, D is TRBD1 (6 bases). Germline V gene data show CDR1 as MGHRA and CDR2 as YSYEKL. Trimming shortened V by 2 bases and J by 8 bases, and 13 bases separated the two germline ends. The CDR3 length is 14 residues. As DNA, the CDR3 is TGCGCCAGCAGCCAAACGTACAGGGTAGATGAGCAGTTCTTC. Translated: CASSQTYRVDEQFF.

This clonotype appeared many times. The chain uses TRBV20-1 and TRBJ1-2; D is undetermined. The CDR3 covers 13 residues. Germline lookup yields CDR1 DFQATT and CDR2 SNEGSKA (reference sequence). The DNA for the CDR3 is TGCAGCCCTAAACCGGGCAGAAACTATGGCTACACCTTC. Amino acids: CSPKPGRNYGYTF.

About this clonotype: A single base separates this from a much larger clone, so it may be a read error. The V gene is TRBV20-1, the J gene TRBJ1-1; D is undetermined. This CDR3 is built from 11 residues. Germline CDR1 and CDR2: DFQATT and SNEGSKA (reference sequence). The V gene lost 3 bases and the J gene lost 11 bases, with 13 bases spanning the gap. This chain's CDR3 is CSASKVLEAFF. DNA of the CDR3: TGCAGTGCTAGTAAAGTCCTGGAGGCTTTCTTT.

This clonotype was seen at least ten times. The rearrangement joins TRBV20-1 to TRBJ1-5, with D perhaps matching TRBD1 (5 bases). V was pared by 3 bases and J by 1 base, with 10 bases between. The CDR3 sequence is 14 residues long. Germline CDR1 is DFQATT and CDR2 is SNEGSKA (reference sequence). The CDR3 reads CSASRGLSNQPQHF. CDR3 in DNA: TGCAGTGCTAGCCGGGGCTTAAGCAATCAGCCCCAGCATTTT.

At least ten counts were recorded for this clonotype. This sequence joins TRBV27 and TRBJ2-1; a weak D match, TRBD2 (5 bases). The V and J ends lost 7 bases and 6 bases respectively, with 13 bases between them. This CDR3 has 13 amino acids. CDR1 is MNHEY, CDR2 SMNVEV, per germline (reference sequence). The CDR3 DNA is TGTGCCAGCAACCCTCGGGATTTCAATGAGCAGTTCTTC. The encoded protein is CASNPRDFNEQFF.